This entry lists 21 T cell receptor beta chains sequenced from one sample in a study of read filtering for tumor transcriptome and immune sequencing. This library used roughly 400 ng RNA and molecular barcoded adaptors spanning alpha/delta and beta/gamma chains. TCRdb called the reads again in MiXCR, with one record for every CDR3 protein. Here the sample spans about 58,000 distinct CDR3 sequences, 9% to 15% being singletons. The sequenced material came from a population of CD138-negative cells sorted from bone marrow. The origin of the receptors is a donor aged 40 or over with multiple myeloma.

On this clonotype: A read error may explain this, as a much larger clone is one base away. The chain carries TRBV24-1 and TRBJ2-2; either TRBD1 or TRBD2 may fit D (5 bases each). This CDR3 is built from 15 residues. The germline gives CDR1 KGHDR, CDR2 SFDVKD. In nucleotides, the CDR3 is TGTGCCACCAGTGTAGGGACGGTGAACGCCGGGGAGCTGTTTTTT. It codes for CATSVGTVNAGELFF.

A note on this clonotype: This could be a read error, since a much larger clone is one nucleotide away. The chain recombines TRBV20-1 with TRBJ2-5, with unresolved D. The CDR3 consists of 11 residues. Per the germline V gene, CDR1 is DFQATT and CDR2 is SNEGSKA (reference sequence). V lost 4 bases, J lost 1 base, and 4 bases lay in between. Written as DNA, the CDR3 is TGCAGTGCTACCCTCCAAGAGACCCAGTACTTC. Encoded protein: CSATLQETQYF.

This clonotype was found many times. The chain combines TRBV29-1 with TRBJ2-3, with TRBD1 matching 10 bases. The germline V gene encodes CDR1 SQVTM and CDR2 ANQGSEA. The CDR3 contains 15 residues. J lost 10 bases, V lost 6 bases, and 16 bases had no gene match. The chain's CDR3 is CSVGARDRGTRAQYF. CDR3 sequence (DNA): TGCAGCGTGGGAGCCAGGGACAGGGGCACCCGGGCGCAGTATTTT.

As concerns this clonotype: Since a much larger clone is just one base distant, this may be a read error. This sequence joins TRBV3-1 and TRBJ2-2, with D possibly matching TRBD2 (6 bases). CDR1 is LGHDT and CDR2 is YNNKEL in the germline V gene (reference sequence). The CDR3 runs to 16 residues. CDR3 sequence (DNA): TGTGCCAGCAGCCACGCCGACAGACCGAACACCGGGGGGCTGTTTTTT. Its translation is CASSHADRPNTGGLFF.

This clonotype was observed many times. The CDR3 loop is CASSERTGLAEAFF. In DNA, the CDR3 is TGCGCCAGCAGTGAGAGGACAGGGCTGGCTGAAGCTTTCTTT. The chain links TRBV10-1 to TRBJ1-1, with TRBD1 matching 8 bases. Germline CDR1 is WNHNN and CDR2 is SYGVQD (reference sequence). The CDR3 contains 14 residues. After removal of 2 bases from V and 6 bases from J, the junction contained 5 bases not matched to a gene.

This clonotype was counted at least ten times. The chain combines TRBV20-1 with TRBJ2-1, with D hard to call. The CDR3 totals 15 residues. Trimming left V 6 bases short and J 7 bases short, with 22 bases between. Germline-derived CDR1 and CDR2 are DFQATT and SNEGSKA (reference sequence). The CDR3 DNA is TGCAGTGCCCCCTTTAGTAGCCCGTCGTCGAATGAGCAGTTCTTC. As protein: CSAPFSSPSSNEQFF.

This clonotype was counted at least ten times. V usage is TRBV7-9 and J usage is TRBJ1-2, with 9 bases lining up with TRBD1. The germline gives CDR1 SEHNR, CDR2 FQNEAQ (reference sequence). The V segment lost 3 bases and the J segment 1 base; nucleotides outside the gene matches: 6. The CDR3 is 16 residues long. The CDR3 reads CASSFRPGQGNYGYTF. In nucleotides, the CDR3 is TGTGCCAGCAGCTTCCGGCCGGGACAGGGTAACTATGGCTACACCTTC.

This clonotype was detected many times. The chain uses TRBV30 and TRBJ2-5; TRBD1 matches 7 bases. Germline CDR1 reads GTSNPN; CDR2 reads SVGIG (reference sequence). The CDR3 totals 15 residues. V shed 4 bases, J shed 3 bases, and the junction held 11 bases outside the gene matches. The CDR3 loop is CAWTPTGRLEETQYF. The CDR3 DNA sequence: TGTGCCTGGACTCCGACAGGGCGGCTCGAAGAGACCCAGTACTTC.

This clonotype was picked up many times. V is TRBV3-1 and J is TRBJ2-7, with 8 bases lining up with TRBD1. The germline V gene has CDR1 LGHDT and CDR2 YNNKEL (reference sequence). The CDR3 is 19 amino acids. The ends lost 1 base at V and 3 bases at J; junction bases unmatched: 17. The DNA of the CDR3 is TGTGCCAGCAGCCAAGGATTGGAGGGACAGGAGAAATTCCACTACGAGCAGTACTTC. Protein sequence: CASSQGLEGQEKFHYEQYF.

This clonotype has at least ten counts. An end of the junction differs from the germline gene, which may be a read error. The CDR3 here is CASGLGPSRATANEKLFF. As DNA, the CDR3 is TGTGCCAGCGGCTTAGGCCCTTCACGGGCGACGGCTAATGAAAAACTGTTTTTT. The J gene is TRBJ1-4, the V gene TRBV11-2; no clear D gene. In germline, CDR1 is SGHAT, CDR2 FQNNGV. The length of the CDR3 is 18 residues. Using reference TRBV11-2 and TRBJ1-4 for the parts outside the CDR3, the full variable domain is EAGVAQSPRYKIIEKRQSVAFWCNPISGHATLYWYQQILGQGPKLLIQFQNNGVVDDSQLPKDRFSAERLKGVDSTLKIQPAKLEDSAVYLCASGLGPSRATANEKLFFGSGTQLSVL.

This clonotype has at least ten counts. The CDR3 loop is CASSLEGAPNEKLFF. The DNA of the CDR3 is TGCGCCAGCAGCTTGGAAGGGGCCCCCAATGAAAAACTGTTTTTT. The rearrangement uses TRBV5-1 and TRBJ1-4, with D possibly being TRBD1 (5 bases). V lost 0 bases and J lost 5, with 11 bases in between. This CDR3 has 15 residues. CDR1 SGHRS and CDR2 YFSETQ come from the germline V gene.

This clonotype has ten or more counts. The chain recombines TRBV6-1 with TRBJ1-5; D may be TRBD1 (6 bases). Trimming removed 8 bases from V and 2 bases from J, with 16 bases in between. The CDR3 is 15 amino acids. Per germline, CDR1 MNHNS and CDR2 SASEGT. CDR3: CASFLSDSRNQPQHF. In DNA, the CDR3 is TGTGCCAGCTTTCTCTCGGACAGCCGCAATCAGCCCCAGCATTTT.

This clonotype was seen repeatedly, ten times or more. The chain joins TRBV5-1 to TRBJ2-7; possible D gene TRBD1, 6 bases. V was pared by 5 bases and J by 4 bases, with 16 bases between. Germline V CDR1 and CDR2: SGHRS, YFSETQ. The CDR3 runs to 14 residues. The CDR3 DNA reads as TGCGCCAGCAGATCCGGGACAACGCGGTACGAGCAGTACTTC. Amino acids: CASRSGTTRYEQYF.

This clonotype was seen ten or more times. The chain combines TRBV13 with TRBJ1-5; no definite D call. Germline CDR1 is PRHDT and CDR2 is FYEKMQ (reference sequence). The V end lost 2 bases, the J end lost 3 bases, and 8 bases lay between the germline ends. CDR3 length: 14 amino acids. This chain's CDR3 is CASSLRRNNQPQHF. Here the CDR3 DNA reads TGTGCCAGCAGCTTACGCCGGAACAATCAGCCCCAGCATTTT.

This clonotype has ten or more counts. The chain employs TRBV11-2 and TRBJ2-3; possibly TRBD2 for D (6 bases). The CDR3 runs 16 residues. V was trimmed by 4 bases and J by 4 bases, leaving 18 bases between them. Per germline, CDR1 SGHAT and CDR2 FQNNGV. CDR3 sequence: CASSSGRPSGADTQYF. The CDR3 nucleotides are TGTGCCAGCAGCTCCGGACGGCCTTCGGGGGCAGATACGCAGTATTTT.

The chain recombines TRBV13 with TRBJ1-5, with 7 positions matching TRBD1. After removal of 5 bases from V and 5 bases from J, the junction contained 15 bases not matched to a gene. The CDR3 length is 17 residues. Per the germline V gene, CDR1 is PRHDT and CDR2 is FYEKMQ (reference sequence). CDR3 in DNA: TGTGCCAGCAGCCAAGCCCACAGGGGAGAGGGCTATCAGCCCCAGCATTTT. It translates to CASSQAHRGEGYQPQHF.

The table lists this clonotype with many counts. The V gene is TRBV20-1, the J gene TRBJ2-2; possibly TRBD2 for D (6 bases). This CDR3 is built from 15 residues. Germline values: CDR1 DFQATT, CDR2 SNEGSKA (reference sequence). Trimming pared 1 base from V and 1 base from J, leaving 10 bases between. CDR3 loop: CSARVGGLNTGELFF. CDR3 nucleotide sequence: TGCAGTGCTAGAGTGGGGGGACTGAACACCGGGGAGCTGTTTTTT.

This clonotype was counted many times. The chain employs TRBV20-1 and TRBJ2-2; 10 bases are shared with TRBD1. Germline V gene data show CDR1 as DFQATT and CDR2 as SNEGSKA (reference sequence). Trimming took 6 bases from V and 1 from J; bases not matched to a gene: 2. This CDR3 comprises 14 residues. CDR3 in DNA: TGCAGTGCCAGGACAGGGGGGAACACCGGGGAGCTGTTTTTT. Translation gives CSARTGGNTGELFF.

This clonotype has a count of ten or more. V is TRBV6-1 and J is TRBJ1-1, with TRBD1 as a possible D gene (6 bases). The germline V and J ends were trimmed by 5 bases and 0 bases, with 13 bases remaining between them. Germline CDR1 is MNHNS and CDR2 is SASEGT. The CDR3 extends over 15 amino acids. The chain's CDR3 is CASSPQGEMNTEAFF. CDR3 nucleotide sequence: TGTGCCAGCAGTCCACAGGGAGAAATGAACACTGAAGCTTTCTTT.

A word on this clonotype: This CDR3 is missing its conserved last phenylalanine or tryptophan, likely due to a read error. The chain combines TRBV6-5 with TRBJ2-1; perhaps D is TRBD1 or TRBD2 (5 bases each). The CDR3 loop spans 12 amino acids. The germline V gene encodes CDR1 MNHEY and CDR2 SVGAGI. DNA for the CDR3: TGTGTCAGCCGGGACGGCTACAATGAGCAGTTCTCC. Translation: CVSRDGYNEQFS.

This clonotype was observed at least ten times. V gene TRBV19 combines with J gene TRBJ2-6; D may be TRBD2 (6 bases). CDR3 size: 16 residues. V lost 3 bases and J 0 bases, leaving 9 bases between the germline ends. Germline V gene lookup returns CDR1 LNHDA and CDR2 SQIVND (reference sequence). CDR3 sequence (DNA): TGTGCCAGTAGTATCACCGGGGGCTCTGGGGCCAACGTCCTGACTTTC. Translation: CASSITGGSGANVLTF.